A selection of T cell receptor beta chains follows, all from one sample in a study of Graves' ophthalmopathy and Graves' hyperthyroidism. TCRdb reprocessed the multiplex PCR reads with MiXCR, giving one entry per CDR3 protein. The table shows fewer than 650,000 distinct CDR3 sequences, with approximately 21% occurring only once. Sequencing was performed on peripheral blood. These receptors were collected from a woman aged 18-35 years with stable Graves' hyperthyroidism. Some clones in this sample may be carry-over from other donors' samples. Each CDR3 is given with its conserved first and last residue. D genes are given only for firm matches. Size tells how often a clone was seen (once, few, many) or the class of an expanded clone, and some rows leave it out.

V: TRBV7-3
J: TRBJ1-6
size: -
D: TRBD1
length: 14
DNA: TGTGCCAGCAGCCAGACAGGGGTCGACTCACCCCTCCACTTT
CDR3: CASSQTGVDSPLHF

V: TRBV6-5
J: TRBJ1-2
size: many
D: -
length: 15
DNA: TGTGCCAGCAGTTACGTCCCCATACGGCGAAATGGCTACACCTTC
CDR3: CASSYVPIRRNGYTF

V: TRBV7-3
J: TRBJ2-5
size: -
D: TRBD2
length: 14
DNA: TGTGCCAGCAGCGCTGGGGGGGTTTCAGAGACCCAGTACTTC
CDR3: CASSAGGVSETQYF

V: TRBV14
J: TRBJ2-2
size: few
D: -
length: 17
DNA: TGTGCCAGCGGGGAGTTTCTAGGGGCAAAGAACACCGGGGAGCTGTTTTTT
CDR3: CASGEFLGAKNTGELFF

V: TRBV6-1
J: TRBJ1-2
size: many
D: -
length: 14
DNA: TGTGCCAGCAGTGAGGAGGTCAGTCCCTATGGCTACACCTTC
CDR3: CASSEEVSPYGYTF

V: TRBV6-1
J: TRBJ1-2
size: -
D: -
length: 14
DNA: TGTGCCAGCCACGCCAGGGGAGCGGTGGATGGCTACACCTTC
CDR3: CASHARGAVDGYTF

V: TRBV20-1
J: TRBJ2-7
size: many
D: -
length: 14
DNA: TGCAGTGCTAGAGCCTTCGGCAGCTCCTACGAGCAGTACTTC
CDR3: CSARAFGSSYEQYF

V: TRBV5-1
J: TRBJ2-5
size: -
D: -
length: 15
DNA: TGCGCCAGCAGCTTGAACGGGGAGAACCAAGAGACCCAGTACTTC
CDR3: CASSLNGENQETQYF

V: TRBV12-3/TRBV12-4
J: TRBJ2-6
size: few
D: TRBD1
length: 16
DNA: TGTGCCAGCAGTATCCGGACAGGGGCTGGGGCCGACGTCCTGACTTTC
CDR3: CASSIRTGAGADVLTF

V: TRBV20-1
J: TRBJ1-2
size: many
D: -
length: 11
DNA: TGCAGTGCCTCGGACTTCTATGGCTACACCTTC
CDR3: CSASDFYGYTF

V: TRBV28
J: TRBJ2-7
size: -
D: TRBD2
length: 16
DNA: TGTGCCAGCAGCCAAGGTGGACAGCTAGCGGGAGATGAGCAGTACTTC
CDR3: CASSQGGQLAGDEQYF

V: TRBV5-1
J: TRBJ1-2
size: once
D: TRBD1
length: 15
DNA: TGCGCCAGCAGCGTACAACCGGGACAGGCGGAGGGCTACACCTTC
CDR3: CASSVQPGQAEGYTF

V: TRBV10-3
J: TRBJ2-4
size: many
D: -
length: 14
DNA: TGTGCCATCAGTGAGTCCGGGACACCGGACATTAAGTACTTC
CDR3: CAISESGTPDIKYF

V: TRBV20-1
J: TRBJ1-1
size: once
D: -
length: 12
DNA: TGCAGTGCTCGGGCGGTGTACACTGAAGCTTTCTTT
CDR3: CSARAVYTEAFF

V: TRBV6-1
J: TRBJ1-1
size: few
D: -
length: 13
DNA: TGTGCCACCTTCGAGGGCCTCGGGACTGAAGCTTTCTTT
CDR3: CATFEGLGTEAFF

V: TRBV7-9
J: TRBJ2-5
size: -
D: -
length: 14
DNA: TGTGCCAGCAGCCCGTTACTATTCCAAGAGACCCAGTACTTC
CDR3: CASSPLLFQETQYF

V: TRBV3-1
J: TRBJ2-5
size: -
D: -
length: 13
DNA: TGTGCCAGCAGCCATGAGGATCAAGAGACCCAGTACTTC
CDR3: CASSHEDQETQYF

V: TRBV20-1
J: TRBJ2-2
size: few
D: -
length: 16
DNA: TGCAGTGCGGGGGGCCTTGAGTCGCGGAACACCGGGGAGCTGTTTTTT
CDR3: CSAGGLESRNTGELFF

V: TRBV7-6
J: TRBJ1-3
size: few
D: -
length: 16
DNA: TGTGCCAGCAGCCCTAGGGGTGGGGACTCTGGAAACACCATATATTTT
CDR3: CASSPRGGDSGNTIYF

V: TRBV5-1
J: TRBJ2-5
size: -
D: -
length: 15
DNA: TGCGCCAGCAGCTTAGGTCCCGGGACTCAAGAGACCCAGTACTTC
CDR3: CASSLGPGTQETQYF

V: TRBV6-1
J: TRBJ2-7
size: few
D: TRBD1
length: 13
DNA: TGTGCCAGCAGTGGGACAGGGATCTACGAGCAGTACTTC
CDR3: CASSGTGIYEQYF

V: TRBV20-1
J: TRBJ2-5
size: many
D: -
length: 15
DNA: TGCAGTGCTAGAGATGTTGGGCGGTCATCGGAGACCCAGTACTTC
CDR3: CSARDVGRSSETQYF

V: TRBV6-5
J: TRBJ1-1
size: many
D: -
length: 14
DNA: TGTGCCAGCAGTTACGAGAGAGGGCTTACTGAAGCTTTCTTT
CDR3: CASSYERGLTEAFF

V: TRBV6-2/TRBV6-3
J: TRBJ2-7
size: few
D: TRBD2
length: 15
DNA: TGTGCCAGCAGCCAGGCACCGGGACTAGCAGCCGAGCAGTACTTC
CDR3: CASSQAPGLAAEQYF

V: TRBV28
J: TRBJ2-6
size: many
D: -
length: 15
DNA: TGTGCCAGCAGCAAAAGGAGCTCTGGGGCCAACGTCCTGACTTTC
CDR3: CASSKRSSGANVLTF

V: TRBV28
J: TRBJ1-1
size: many
D: -
length: 15
DNA: TGTGCCAGCAGTTTACAAAGGTTGGGAAACACTGAAGCTTTCTTT
CDR3: CASSLQRLGNTEAFF

V: TRBV12-3/TRBV12-4
J: TRBJ1-2
size: many
D: -
length: 13
DNA: TGTGCCAGCAGTTTCGTGGCGGGCTATGGCTACACCTTC
CDR3: CASSFVAGYGYTF

V: TRBV2
J: TRBJ2-7
size: many
D: TRBD1
length: 16
DNA: TGTGCCAGCAGTGATACCGACAGGGGCCTATCCTACGAGCAGTACTTC
CDR3: CASSDTDRGLSYEQYF

V: TRBV28
J: TRBJ1-5
size: many
D: -
length: 15
DNA: TGTGCCAGCAATAATTTTCCGGATGACCCCCAGCCCCAGCATTTT
CDR3: CASNNFPDDPQPQHF

V: TRBV2
J: TRBJ1-2
size: many
D: TRBD1
length: 15
DNA: TGTGCCAGCAGTGGGGGACAGGGAACGCTCTATGGCTACACCTTC
CDR3: CASSGGQGTLYGYTF

V: TRBV28
J: TRBJ2-2
size: -
D: -
length: 15
DNA: TGTGCCAGCAGTTTATGGACGGCTGGGGCCGGGGAGCTGTTTTTT
CDR3: CASSLWTAGAGELFF

V: TRBV12-3/TRBV12-4
J: TRBJ1-1
size: -
D: TRBD1
length: 18
DNA: TGTGCCAGCAGTTTCTCTCGGACAGGGACCGAATGGAGAACTGAAGCTTTCTTT
CDR3: CASSFSRTGTEWRTEAFF

V: TRBV12-3/TRBV12-4
J: TRBJ2-3
size: -
D: -
length: 13
DNA: TGTGTCAGCAGTTTAGGGGGTACAGATACGCAGTATTTT
CDR3: CVSSLGGTDTQYF

V: TRBV12-3/TRBV12-4
J: TRBJ2-7
size: -
D: -
length: 15
DNA: TGTGCCAGCAGCATCTTGAGGGGGGTACCCTACGAGCAGTACTTC
CDR3: CASSILRGVPYEQYF

V: TRBV20-1
J: TRBJ1-1
size: -
D: -
length: 14
DNA: TGCAGTGCTAGACTGCCCGGCGAGAACACTGAAGCTTTCTTT
CDR3: CSARLPGENTEAFF

V: TRBV5-1
J: TRBJ1-2
size: -
D: -
length: 16
DNA: TGCGCCAGCAGCTTGGGGATAGGGTCCTCTAACTATGGCTACACCTTC
CDR3: CASSLGIGSSNYGYTF

V: TRBV6-4
J: TRBJ1-2
size: -
D: TRBD1
length: 16
DNA: TGTGCCAGCAGTGTCTCCTTGGGGGACAGGGAAGTCGGCTACACCTTC
CDR3: CASSVSLGDREVGYTF

V: TRBV6-1
J: TRBJ2-7
size: -
D: TRBD2
length: 15
DNA: TGTGCCAGCAGTGAATTAGCGGGCCACTCCTACGAGCAGTACTTC
CDR3: CASSELAGHSYEQYF

V: TRBV2
J: TRBJ2-1
size: many
D: -
length: 11
DNA: TGTGCCAGCACCTCTAGGAATGAGCAGTTCTTC
CDR3: CASTSRNEQFF

V: TRBV6-5
J: TRBJ2-7
size: many
D: -
length: 13
DNA: TGTGCCAGCAGTTACTCGACTTCCGGTCAGCAGTACTTC
CDR3: CASSYSTSGQQYF

V: TRBV20-1
J: TRBJ1-2
size: many
D: -
length: 11
DNA: TGCAGTGCTAGAGACGGACGGGGCTACACCTTC
CDR3: CSARDGRGYTF

V: TRBV9
J: TRBJ2-2
size: many
D: TRBD2
length: 17
DNA: TGTGCCAGCAGCCCGCGGGGGACTGGAGATAACACCGGGGAGCTGTTTTTT
CDR3: CASSPRGTGDNTGELFF

V: TRBV6-1
J: TRBJ1-1
size: many
D: -
length: 15
DNA: TGTGCCAGCCCTCCCACTAGGAGCCCGAACACTGAAGCATTCTTT
CDR3: CASPPTRSPNTEAFF

V: TRBV12-3/TRBV12-4
J: TRBJ2-2
size: many
D: TRBD2
length: 16
DNA: TGTGCCAGCAGTCCTACAGGCCAGCGGGGCACCGGGGAGCTGTTTTTT
CDR3: CASSPTGQRGTGELFF

V: TRBV24-1
J: TRBJ1-6
size: many
D: TRBD1
length: 21
DNA: TGTGCCACCAGTGACTCGAGACCGGGACAGGACCTCCGGGCCTATAATTCACCCCTCCACTTT
CDR3: CATSDSRPGQDLRAYNSPLHF

V: TRBV27
J: TRBJ2-7
size: -
D: -
length: 14
DNA: TGTGCCAGCAGTTTAGAAGGTCTTACCTACGAGCAGTACTTC
CDR3: CASSLEGLTYEQYF

V: TRBV6-4
J: TRBJ2-7
size: few
D: -
length: 14
DNA: TGTGCCAGCAGTGAAATGGGGGGTGCCTACGAGCAGTACTTC
CDR3: CASSEMGGAYEQYF

V: TRBV12-3/TRBV12-4
J: TRBJ1-2
size: -
D: -
length: 12
DNA: TGTGCCAGCAGCTCTTTCCCACACGGCTACACCTTC
CDR3: CASSSFPHGYTF

V: TRBV28
J: TRBJ1-5
size: -
D: -
length: 16
DNA: TGTGCCAGCAGCCGCATGCCGGGGGGGGAGGATCAGCCCCAGCATTTT
CDR3: CASSRMPGGEDQPQHF